Listed here are 23 T cell receptor beta chains from one sample, sequenced in a study of control samples from healthy donors and cancer patients. Sequencing used immunoSEQ multiplex PCR; TCRdb keeps in-frame clones, though not all of them. The table has about 77,000 clones, over 80% seen once. What was sequenced was blood. The receptor set was obtained from a woman aged 55 to 70 in good health.

The rearrangement links TRBV6-6 to TRBJ2-1; 10 bases map to TRBD2. This CDR3 is 15 amino acids long. Trimming took 3 bases from V and 10 from J; bases not matched to a gene: 9. Looked up from germline, CDR1 is MNHNY and CDR2 is SVGAGI (reference sequence). The DNA of the CDR3 is TGTGCCAGCAGTTATGAGACTAGCGGGTCCAAGGAGCAGTTCTTC. Protein product: CASSYETSGSKEQFF.

The V gene is TRBV28, the J gene TRBJ1-2; 7 bases fit TRBD1. CDR1 is MDHEN, CDR2 SYDVKM, per germline. The CDR3 extends over 14 amino acids. V lost 7 bases and J lost 7; bases outside the gene matches: 12. The CDR3, as DNA: TGTGCCAGCACCCCCAGGGGGGGGGTGAGTGGCTACACCTTC. Amino acid sequence: CASTPRGGVSGYTF.

The chain employs TRBV3-1 (or the pseudogene TRBV3-2) and TRBJ2-2; D possibly uses TRBD1 or TRBD2 (7 bases each). V lost 0 bases and J lost 4, with 18 bases in between. The CDR3 runs 18 residues. CDR1 is LGHDT and CDR2 is YNNKEL in the germline V gene (reference sequence). CDR3 in amino acids: CASSQETRAGGVTGELFF. The CDR3 coding sequence is TGTGCCAGCAGCCAAGAAACACGGGCAGGGGGGGTCACCGGGGAGCTGTTTTTT.

This clone was seen once. The V and J genes are TRBV10-1 and TRBJ1-1; D remains unclear. The V end was cut by 0 bases, the J end by 8 bases, with 13 bases between. The CDR3 extends over 14 amino acids. CDR1 is WNHNN and CDR2 is SYGVQD in the germline V gene (reference sequence). The CDR3 here is CASSESQSQSEAFF. CDR3 DNA sequence: TGCGCCAGCAGTGAGTCTCAGAGTCAATCGGAAGCTTTCTTT.

This clone has a single count. The chain is built from TRBV6-1 and TRBJ1-1, with D possibly being TRBD1 (5 bases). From germline, CDR1 is MNHNS and CDR2 SASEGT. The CDR3 runs 17 residues. With 0 bases removed from V and 5 bases from J, the gap between germline ends came to 19 bases. CDR3 coding DNA: TGTGCCAGCAGTGAAGCCTTAGAAGGGGATGGATGGACTGAAGCTTTCTTT. Its protein is CASSEALEGDGWTEAFF.

The rearrangement joins TRBV19 to TRBJ2-7, with unresolved D. The germline V and J ends were trimmed by 5 bases and 3 bases, with 11 bases remaining between them. CDR3 length: 13 residues. Germline CDR1 and CDR2: LNHDA and SQIVND (reference sequence). The CDR3 region is CASSHVGNYEQYF. CDR3 bases: TGTGCCAGTAGTCATGTAGGAAACTACGAGCAGTACTTC.

V usage is TRBV7-8 and J usage is TRBJ2-5; D uncertain. Germline V CDR1 and CDR2: SGHVS, FQNEAQ. The CDR3 is 13 residues long. Trimming took 1 base from V and 4 from J, leaving 7 bases between them. This chain's CDR3 is CASSLGELETQYF. DNA of the CDR3: TGTGCCAGCAGCTTAGGAGAGTTAGAGACCCAGTACTTC.

This clone was observed a single time. The chain carries TRBV19 and TRBJ2-7, with 7 positions matching TRBD2. The CDR3 runs to 15 residues. Germline V gene data show CDR1 as LNHDA and CDR2 as SQIVND (reference sequence). The V gene end was trimmed by 1 base and the J gene end by 3 bases; junction bases not matched to a gene: 6. As DNA, the CDR3 is TGTGCCAGTAGTATAGCTCTAGCGGTTGTCTACGAGCAGTACTTC. This encodes CASSIALAVVYEQYF. Full variable domain (missing parts from reference TRBV19 and TRBJ2-7): DGGITQSPKYLFRKEGQNVTLSCEQNLNHDAMYWYRQDPGQGLRLIYYSQIVNDFQKGDIAEGYSVSREKKESFPLTVTSAQKNPTAFYLCASSIALAVVYEQYFGPGTRLTVT.

The chain is built from TRBV6-5 and TRBJ2-1; D remains unclear. The CDR3 has 11 amino acids. V was shortened by 6 bases and J by 6 bases, with 6 bases between the two germline ends. Germline-derived CDR1 and CDR2 are MNHEY and SVGAGI. The CDR3 region has the DNA TGTGCCAGCAGCAATTCCAATGAGCAGTTCTTC. This gives the protein CASSNSNEQFF.

The chain carries TRBV6-4 and TRBJ2-2; no clear D gene. The CDR3 runs 14 residues. CDR1 MRHNA and CDR2 SNTAGT come from the germline V gene. Deletions cut 4 bases from V and 1 base from J, with 7 bases between. The CDR3 coding sequence is TGTGCCAGCAGTGTTCAGGAGAACACCGGGGAGCTGTTTTTT. It is translated as CASSVQENTGELFF.

The CDR3 protein is CASSAQGARTEAFF. The DNA for the CDR3 is TGCGCCAGCAGTGCACAGGGGGCGCGCACTGAAGCTTTCTTT. V usage is TRBV10-2 and J usage is TRBJ1-1; 9 bases fit TRBD1. Trimming removed 4 bases from V and 4 bases from J; junction bases left unmatched: 4. Per germline, CDR1 WSHSY and CDR2 SAAADI. The CDR3 runs to 14 residues.

The chain uses TRBV18 and TRBJ2-1; 9 bases are a match to TRBD2. Germline CDR1 is KGHSH and CDR2 is LQKENI. This CDR3 is 17 amino acids long. Trimming removed 2 bases from V and 0 bases from J; junction bases left unmatched: 5. In DNA, the CDR3 is TGTGCCAGCTCACCAGTCCCTAGCGGGAACTCCTACAATGAGCAGTTCTTC. Translating gives CASSPVPSGNSYNEQFF. Based on the CDR3 plus reference TRBV18 and TRBJ2-1, the full variable domain is NAGVMQNPRHLVRRRGQEARLRCSPMKGHSHVYWYRQLPEEGLKFMVYLQKENIIDESGMPKERFSAEFPKEGPSILRIQQVVRGDSAAYFCASSPVPSGNSYNEQFFGPGTRLTVL.

The chain links TRBV7-2 to TRBJ2-5; D is ambiguous. Trimming cost V 5 bases and J 1 base, with 14 bases left between them. The CDR3 runs 15 residues. The germline V gene has CDR1 SGHTA and CDR2 FQGNSA. For the CDR3, the DNA is TGTGCCAGCAGCCCTCGAACTGTCGTCCAAGAGACCCAGTACTTC. Encoded protein: CASSPRTVVQETQYF. The whole variable domain, filled in from reference TRBV7-2 and TRBJ2-5, reads GAGVSQSPSNKVTEKGKDVELRCDPISGHTALYWYRQSLGQGLEFLIYFQGNSAPDKSGLPSDRFSAERTGGSVSTLTIQRTQQEDSAVYLCASSPRTVVQETQYFGPGTRLLVL.

DNA of the CDR3: TGCGCCAGCAGCTTTAAAAGGCAGGGAGGGAGCACTGAAGCTTTCTTT. Its translation: CASSFKRQGGSTEAFF. The rearrangement links TRBV5-1 to TRBJ1-1; a weak D match, TRBD1 (5 bases). Germline CDR1 is SGHRS and CDR2 is YFSETQ. Trimming removed 2 bases from V and 4 bases from J, with 18 bases in between. The CDR3 has 16 amino acids.

The rearrangement joins TRBV24-1 to TRBJ2-1; TRBD2 agrees at 9 bases. V gave up 4 bases and J gave up 3 bases; unmatched junction bases: 6. Germline assignment: CDR1 KGHDR and CDR2 SFDVKD. The CDR3 is made up of 16 amino acids. The CDR3 protein is CATSDLAGAGYNEQFF. The CDR3 DNA reads TGTGCCACCAGTGACTTAGCGGGAGCCGGCTACAATGAGCAGTTCTTC.

The V call is TRBV4-2, the J call TRBJ2-2, with D perhaps TRBD2 (6 bases). V lost 0 bases and J lost 2, with 13 bases in between. The germline gives CDR1 LGHNA, CDR2 YNFKEQ. The CDR3 covers 17 residues. CDR3 DNA sequence: TGTGCCAGCAGCCAAGATACGCGGGGCGGCAACACCGGGGAGCTGTTTTTT. It encodes CASSQDTRGGNTGELFF.

The chain uses TRBV30 and TRBJ2-7, with D perhaps matching TRBD1 or TRBD2 (5 bases each). Per germline, CDR1 GTSNPN and CDR2 SVGIG (reference sequence). V lost 4 bases, J lost 6 bases, and 19 bases lay in between. This CDR3 contains 14 residues. DNA of the CDR3: TGTGCCTGGAAGCTGGGGACCCTGGGCGGCGAGCAGTACTTC. Amino acids: CAWKLGTLGGEQYF.

The chain links TRBV27 to TRBJ2-7; 13 nucleotides agree with TRBD2. The germline V gene encodes CDR1 MNHEY and CDR2 SMNVEV (reference sequence). CDR3 length equals 14 residues. The J segment lost 7 bases and the V segment lost 8 bases, leaving 8 bases of the junction unmatched. Here the CDR3 reads CASWTSGSPWEQYF. As DNA, the CDR3 is TGTGCCAGCTGGACTAGCGGGAGTCCCTGGGAGCAGTACTTC.

The chain has TRBV28 and TRBJ1-2; no reliable D call. The length of the CDR3 is 12 residues. Germline CDR1 MDHEN, CDR2 SYDVKM. The ends were cut back, 5 bases at V and 5 bases at J, with 9 bases in the middle. CDR3 in amino acids: CASSLPQYGYTF. In DNA, the CDR3 is TGTGCCAGCAGTCTTCCCCAATATGGCTACACCTTC.

The gene calls are TRBV7-6 and TRBJ1-3; D is perhaps TRBD1 (6 bases). The germline CDR1 and CDR2 sequences are SGHVS and FNYEAQ. This CDR3 region has 17 residues. V lost 6 bases to trimming and J lost 4 bases, with 22 bases between them. The CDR3 region has the DNA TGTGCCAGCAGGCAGGGCCCCCGGGGGCCATCCGGAAACACCATATATTTT. This encodes CASRQGPRGPSGNTIYF.

The rearrangement links TRBV7-9 to TRBJ1-2; 7 positions match TRBD1. The CDR3 is 14 amino acids. V was pared by 4 bases and J by 3 bases, with 5 bases of the junction left unmatched. CDR1 is SEHNR, CDR2 FQNEAQ, per germline (reference sequence). The CDR3 protein is CASSSPGGYYGYTF. CDR3 DNA sequence: TGTGCCAGCAGCTCCCCAGGGGGGTACTATGGCTACACCTTC.

With regard to this clone: The sample holds other DNA sequences that translate to the same CDR3. J is TRBJ1-5 and V is TRBV19; D unclear. The CDR3 contains 13 residues. Trimming removed 0 bases from V and 6 bases from J, with 6 bases in between. Germline-derived CDR1 and CDR2 are LNHDA and SQIVND (reference sequence). CDR3 nucleotide sequence: TGTGCCAGTAGTATAGATCGGGGTCAGCCCCAGCATTTT. Protein product: CASSIDRGQPQHF.

The gene calls are TRBV27 and TRBJ2-4; perhaps TRBD2 as D (5 bases). With 4 bases removed from V and 2 bases from J, the gap between germline ends came to 12 bases. This CDR3 has 15 residues. The germline gives CDR1 MNHEY, CDR2 SMNVEV (reference sequence). CDR3 bases: TGTGCCAGCAGTTCCGGTGAGGGAACCAAAAACATTCAGTACTTC. It specifies CASSSGEGTKNIQYF.